The clone carrying this T cell receptor beta chain showed up many times. Its specificity is unknown. A much larger clonotype is one base distant, so this may be a read error. The sample comes from a study of breast tumors, draining lymph nodes, adjacent tissues. Study-wide points: Compared with basal-like, luminal-like tumors shared significantly more repertoire with nontumor tissue. Tumor TCR diversity was below lymph nodes but above nontumor tissue. That most tumor T cells come from lymph nodes remained unproven. The data were judged consistent with most tumor T cells coming from lymph node and expanding in tumor.

This CDR3 spans 12 amino acids. The germline V gene encodes CDR1 LNHDA and CDR2 SQIVND (reference sequence). The V end was cut by 9 bases, the J end by 9 bases, with 15 bases between. TCRdb reprocessed the multiplex PCR reads via MiXCR and lists one record per CDR3 protein. The sample consists of about 11,000 distinct CDR3 sequences, roughly 35% of them appearing once. Specimen: breast tumor tissue. This clonotype was obtained from a female donor with breast cancer. Some clones in this sample may be carry-over from other donors' samples. The V call is TRBV19, the J call TRBJ2-1; D ambiguous. CDR3 in amino acids: CASRTGTGEQFF. DNA of the CDR3: TGTGCCAGCCGGACGGGCACCGGTGAGCAGTTCTTC.